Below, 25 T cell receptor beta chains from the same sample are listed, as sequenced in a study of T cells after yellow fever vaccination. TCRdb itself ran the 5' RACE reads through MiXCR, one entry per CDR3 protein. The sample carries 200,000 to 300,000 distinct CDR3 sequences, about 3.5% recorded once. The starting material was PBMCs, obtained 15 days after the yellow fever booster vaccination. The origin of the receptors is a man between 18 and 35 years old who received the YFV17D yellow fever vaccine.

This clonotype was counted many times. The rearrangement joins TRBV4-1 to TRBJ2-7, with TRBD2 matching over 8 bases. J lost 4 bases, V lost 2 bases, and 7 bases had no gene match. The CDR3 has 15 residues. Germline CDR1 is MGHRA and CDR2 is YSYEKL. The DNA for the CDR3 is TGCGCCAGCAGCCAACGTCACGGGGGGGTTTACGAGCAGTACTTC. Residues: CASSQRHGGVYEQYF.

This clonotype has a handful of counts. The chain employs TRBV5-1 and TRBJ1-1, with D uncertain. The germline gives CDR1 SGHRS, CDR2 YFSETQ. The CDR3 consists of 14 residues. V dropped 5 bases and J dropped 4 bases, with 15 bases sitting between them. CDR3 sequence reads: CASSFRGVVTEAFF. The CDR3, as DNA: TGCGCCAGCAGTTTCCGTGGGGTCGTCACTGAAGCTTTCTTT. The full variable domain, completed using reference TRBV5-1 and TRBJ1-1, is KAGVTQTPRYLIKTRGQQVTLSCSPISGHRSVSWYQQTPGQGLQFLFEYFSETQRNKGNFPGRFSGRQFSNSRSEMNVSTLELGDSALYLCASSFRGVVTEAFFGQGTRLTVV.

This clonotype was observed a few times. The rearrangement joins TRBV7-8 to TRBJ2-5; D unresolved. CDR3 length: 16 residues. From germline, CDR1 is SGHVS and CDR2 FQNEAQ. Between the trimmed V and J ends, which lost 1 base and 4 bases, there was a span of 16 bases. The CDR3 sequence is CASSLGDWSSGETQYF. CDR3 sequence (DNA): TGTGCCAGCAGCTTAGGGGATTGGTCGAGTGGAGAGACCCAGTACTTC.

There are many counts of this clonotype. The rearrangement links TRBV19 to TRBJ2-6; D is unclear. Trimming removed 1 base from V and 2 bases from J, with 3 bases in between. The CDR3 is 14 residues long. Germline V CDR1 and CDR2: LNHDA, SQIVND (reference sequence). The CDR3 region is CASSIGPGANVLTF. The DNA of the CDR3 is TGTGCCAGTAGTATAGGGCCTGGGGCCAACGTCCTGACTTTC.

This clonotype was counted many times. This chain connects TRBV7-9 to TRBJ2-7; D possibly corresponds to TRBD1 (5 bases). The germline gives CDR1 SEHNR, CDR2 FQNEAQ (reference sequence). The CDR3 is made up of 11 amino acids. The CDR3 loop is CATAQDYEQYF. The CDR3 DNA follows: TGTGCGACTGCACAGGACTACGAGCAGTACTTC.

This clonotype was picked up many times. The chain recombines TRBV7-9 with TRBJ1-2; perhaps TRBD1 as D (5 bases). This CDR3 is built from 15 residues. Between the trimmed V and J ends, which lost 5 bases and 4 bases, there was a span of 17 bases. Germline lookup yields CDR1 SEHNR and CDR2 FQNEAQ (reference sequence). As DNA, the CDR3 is TGTGCCAGCAGCCCTTGGGGCCAGGTTACCTATGGCTACACCTTC. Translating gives CASSPWGQVTYGYTF.

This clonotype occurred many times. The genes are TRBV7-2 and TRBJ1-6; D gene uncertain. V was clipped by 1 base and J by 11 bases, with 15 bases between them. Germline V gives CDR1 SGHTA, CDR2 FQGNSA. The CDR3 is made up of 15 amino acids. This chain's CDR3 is CASSLGANTYTPLHF. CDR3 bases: TGTGCCAGCAGCTTAGGGGCCAACACCTATACACCCCTCCACTTT.

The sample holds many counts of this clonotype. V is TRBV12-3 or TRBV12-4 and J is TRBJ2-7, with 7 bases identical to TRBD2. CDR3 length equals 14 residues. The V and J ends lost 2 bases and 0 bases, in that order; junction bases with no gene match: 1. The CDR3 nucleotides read TGTGCCAGCAGTTTACTAGCGGTCTCCTACGAGCAGTACTTC. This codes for CASSLLAVSYEQYF.

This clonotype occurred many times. Here the CDR3 reads CASGLVLGQGYYGYTF. The DNA of the CDR3 is TGTGCTAGTGGTTTGGTACTAGGACAGGGCTACTATGGCTACACCTTC. The rearrangement uses TRBV12-5 and TRBJ1-2; TRBD1 agrees at 8 bases. Per germline, CDR1 LGHNT and CDR2 FRNRAP. This CDR3 is built from 16 residues. V was pared by 0 bases and J by 3 bases, with 6 bases of the junction left unmatched. Looking up the rest from reference TRBV12-5 and TRBJ1-2 gives the full variable domain: DARVTQTPRHKVTEMGQEVTMRCQPILGHNTVFWYRQTMMQGLELLAYFRNRAPLDDSGMPKDRFSAEMPDATLATLKIQPSEPRDSAVYFCASGLVLGQGYYGYTFGSGTRLTVV.

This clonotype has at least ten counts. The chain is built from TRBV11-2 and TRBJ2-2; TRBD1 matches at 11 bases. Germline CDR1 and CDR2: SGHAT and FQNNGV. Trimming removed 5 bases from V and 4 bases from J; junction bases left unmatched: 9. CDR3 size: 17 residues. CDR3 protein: CASSADRGLLITGELFF. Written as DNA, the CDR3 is TGTGCCAGCAGCGCGGACAGGGGGCTACTCATCACCGGGGAGCTGTTTTTT.

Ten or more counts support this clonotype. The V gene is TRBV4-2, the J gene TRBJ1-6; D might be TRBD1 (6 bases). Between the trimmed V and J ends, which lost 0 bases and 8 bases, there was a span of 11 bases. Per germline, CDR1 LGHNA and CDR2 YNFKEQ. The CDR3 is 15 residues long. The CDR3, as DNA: TGTGCCAGCAGCCAAGATCCCAGGGGTGATTCACCCCTCCACTTT. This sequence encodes CASSQDPRGDSPLHF.

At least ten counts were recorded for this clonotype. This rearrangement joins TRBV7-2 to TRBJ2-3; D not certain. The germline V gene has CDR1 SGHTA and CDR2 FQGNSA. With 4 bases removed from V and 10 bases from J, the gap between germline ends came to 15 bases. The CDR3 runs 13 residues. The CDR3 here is CASSSTPLMAQYF. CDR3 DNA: TGTGCCAGCAGCTCCACCCCCCTTATGGCGCAGTATTTT.

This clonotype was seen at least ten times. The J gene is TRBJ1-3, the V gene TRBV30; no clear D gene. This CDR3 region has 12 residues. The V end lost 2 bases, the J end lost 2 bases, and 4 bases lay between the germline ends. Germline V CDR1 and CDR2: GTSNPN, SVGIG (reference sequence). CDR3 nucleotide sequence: TGTGCCTGGAGTAAAACTGGAAACACCATATATTTT. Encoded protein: CAWSKTGNTIYF.

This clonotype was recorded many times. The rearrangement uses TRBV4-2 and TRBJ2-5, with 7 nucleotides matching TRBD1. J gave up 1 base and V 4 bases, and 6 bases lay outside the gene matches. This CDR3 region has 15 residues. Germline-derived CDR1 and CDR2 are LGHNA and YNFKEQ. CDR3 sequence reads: CASSPTGTAQETQYF. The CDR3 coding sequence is TGTGCCAGCAGCCCCACCGGGACAGCCCAAGAGACCCAGTACTTC.

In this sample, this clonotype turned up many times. CDR3 sequence: CASSSGDYATNEKLFF. CDR3 in DNA: TGCGCCAGCAGCTCCGGGGACTACGCAACTAATGAAAAACTGTTTTTT. V and J are TRBV5-1 and TRBJ1-4, with D maybe TRBD1 (5 bases). The V end was cut by 3 bases, the J end by 0 bases, with 12 bases between. This CDR3 has 16 amino acids. In germline, CDR1 is SGHRS, CDR2 YFSETQ.

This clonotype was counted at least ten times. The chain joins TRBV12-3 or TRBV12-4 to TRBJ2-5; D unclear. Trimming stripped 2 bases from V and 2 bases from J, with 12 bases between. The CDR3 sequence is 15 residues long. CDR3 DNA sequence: TGTGCCAGCAGTTTAAAGGCAGCAAGACAAGAGACCCAGTACTTC. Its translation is CASSLKAARQETQYF.

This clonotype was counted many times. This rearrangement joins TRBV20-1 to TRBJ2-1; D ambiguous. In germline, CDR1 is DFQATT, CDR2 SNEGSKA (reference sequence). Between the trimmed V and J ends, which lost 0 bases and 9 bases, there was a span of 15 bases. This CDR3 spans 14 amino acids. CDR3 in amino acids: CSARDRLRNPEQFF. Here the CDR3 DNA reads TGCAGTGCTAGAGATAGACTTAGGAATCCTGAGCAGTTCTTC.

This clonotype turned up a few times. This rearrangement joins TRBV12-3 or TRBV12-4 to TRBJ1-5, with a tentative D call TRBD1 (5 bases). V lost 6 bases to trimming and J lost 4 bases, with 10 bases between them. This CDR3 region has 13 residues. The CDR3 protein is CASRRDVNQPQHF. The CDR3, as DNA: TGTGCCAGCAGACGGGACGTGAATCAGCCCCAGCATTTT.

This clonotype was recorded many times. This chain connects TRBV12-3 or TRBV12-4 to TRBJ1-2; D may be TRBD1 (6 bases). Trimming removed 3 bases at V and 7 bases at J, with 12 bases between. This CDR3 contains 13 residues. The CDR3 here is CASSFRGISGYTF. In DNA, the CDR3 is TGTGCCAGCAGTTTTAGGGGGATTTCTGGCTACACCTTC.

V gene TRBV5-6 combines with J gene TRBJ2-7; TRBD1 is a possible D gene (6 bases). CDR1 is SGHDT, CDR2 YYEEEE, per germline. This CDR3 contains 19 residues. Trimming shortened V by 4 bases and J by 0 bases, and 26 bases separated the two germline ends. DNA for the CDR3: TGTGCCAGCAGCACCGGGACACTGACACTATCTAAGAGCTCCTACGAGCAGTACGTC. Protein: CASSTGTLTLSKSSYEQYV.

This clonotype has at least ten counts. This chain's CDR3 is CASKLNPTGEAETQYF. The CDR3 DNA reads TGTGCCAGCAAATTGAACCCGACGGGGGAAGCAGAGACCCAGTACTTC. The chain carries TRBV6-5 and TRBJ2-5; TRBD2 is a possible D gene (6 bases). Between the trimmed V and J ends, which lost 7 bases and 4 bases, there was a span of 22 bases. The CDR3 sequence is 16 residues long. Looked up from germline, CDR1 is MNHEY and CDR2 is SVGAGI.

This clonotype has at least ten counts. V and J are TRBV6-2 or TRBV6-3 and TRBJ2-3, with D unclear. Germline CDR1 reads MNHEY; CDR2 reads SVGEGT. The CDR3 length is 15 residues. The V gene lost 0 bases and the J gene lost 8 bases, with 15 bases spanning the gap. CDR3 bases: TGTGCCAGCAGTTACTCGAAGGCTGTCGAGGCTACGCAGTATTTT. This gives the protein CASSYSKAVEATQYF.

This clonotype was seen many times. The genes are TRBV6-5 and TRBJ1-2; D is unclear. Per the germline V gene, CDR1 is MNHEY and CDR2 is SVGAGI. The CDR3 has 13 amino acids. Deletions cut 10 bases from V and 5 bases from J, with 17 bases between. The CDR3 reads CATCPGFGYGYTF. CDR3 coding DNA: TGTGCCACCTGCCCAGGTTTTGGGTATGGCTACACCTTC.

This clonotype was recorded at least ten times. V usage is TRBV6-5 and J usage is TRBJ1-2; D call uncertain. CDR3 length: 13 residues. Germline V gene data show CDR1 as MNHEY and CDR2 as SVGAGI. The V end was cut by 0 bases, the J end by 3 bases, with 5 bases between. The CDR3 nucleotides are TGTGCCAGCAGTTACTCTAGGGACTATGGCTACACCTTC. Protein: CASSYSRDYGYTF.

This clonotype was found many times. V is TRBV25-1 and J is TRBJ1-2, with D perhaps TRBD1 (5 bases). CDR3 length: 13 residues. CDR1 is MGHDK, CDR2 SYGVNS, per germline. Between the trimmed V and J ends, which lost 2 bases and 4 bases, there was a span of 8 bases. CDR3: CASSEGTGYGYTF. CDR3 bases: TGTGCCAGCAGTGAAGGGACGGGCTATGGCTACACCTTC.